A selection of T cell receptor beta chains follows, all from one sample in a study of cytomegalovirus exposure and HLA in healthy donors. TCRdb keeps only in-frame clones here, not all; method: immunoSEQ multiplex PCR. The data contain some 150,000 clones, roughly 82% of them singletons. Sequenced input: PBMCs. The receptors originated from a man between 50 and 59 years old in good health and CMV-seropositive. CDR3s include the opening cysteine and the closing phenylalanine or tryptophan. Each record gives: V gene, D gene, J gene, clone size, CDR3 length, CDR3 protein, CDR3 DNA. The D gene is left open where the match is weak. Some rows mark clone size as missing; the rest say once, few, many or name a class of expanded clone.

>TRBV9|-|TRBJ1-1|-|15
CASSVAPQANTEAFF
TGTGCCAGCAGCGTAGCTCCACAGGCAAACACTGAAGCTTTCTTT
>TRBV6-5|TRBD1|TRBJ2-7|-|13
CASRGQGWYEQYF
TGTGCCAGCAGAGGACAGGGGTGGTACGAGCAGTACTTC
>TRBV15|-|TRBJ1-5|few|13
CATSRVRVQPQHF
TGTGCCACCAGCAGAGTGCGGGTTCAGCCCCAGCATTTT
>TRBV14|-|TRBJ1-6|-|15
CASSHPLGRISPLHF
TGTGCCAGCAGCCACCCATTGGGCAGGATCTCACCCCTCCACTTT
>TRBV9|-|TRBJ2-3|once|16
CASSAKAGSTTDTQYF
TGTGCCAGCAGCGCAAAAGCCGGGTCCACCACAGATACGCAGTATTTT
>TRBV9|TRBD2|TRBJ2-1|-|17
CASSTSNTGTSGNEQFF
TGTGCCAGCAGCACGAGTAACACCGGGACTAGCGGCAATGAGCAGTTCTTC
>TRBV5-1|-|TRBJ2-3|-|15
CASSLDGQRRDTQYF
TGCGCCAGCAGCTTGGATGGACAGCGTCGGGATACGCAGTATTTT
>TRBV30|-|TRBJ1-1|-|13
CAWSVTANTEAFF
TGTGCCTGGAGTGTAACTGCGAACACTGAAGCTTTCTTT
>TRBV6-5|TRBD1|TRBJ2-2|-|15
CASSYSAGGTGELFF
TGTGCCAGCAGTTACTCGGCAGGGGGAACCGGGGAGCTGTTTTTT
>TRBV27|-|TRBJ1-2|-|14
CASYSRFGNYGYTF
TGTGCCAGCTACTCGAGGTTCGGGAACTATGGCTACACCTTC
>TRBV4-3|-|TRBJ1-3|-|16
CASSRLEQGPGNTIYF
TGCGCCAGCAGCCGGTTGGAACAGGGTCCTGGAAACACCATATATTTT
>TRBV5-5|TRBD2|TRBJ2-5|once|14
CASSWEGREETQYF
TGTGCCAGCAGCTGGGAGGGCAGGGAAGAGACCCAGTACTTC
>TRBV30|TRBD1|TRBJ1-2|-|14
CAWSSAGGRYGYTF
TGTGCCTGGAGTAGCGCAGGGGGGCGGTATGGCTACACCTTC
>TRBV9|TRBD1|TRBJ1-6|once|15
CASSPRDREIPPLHF
TGTGCCAGCAGCCCGAGGGACAGGGAAATACCACCCCTCCACTTT
>TRBV5-4|-|TRBJ1-2|-|15
CASSPITGTLKGYTF
TGTGCCAGCAGCCCCATAACCGGGACTCTAAAGGGCTACACCTTC
>TRBV20-1|-|TRBJ2-5|-|10
CSAQEETQYF
TGCAGTGCCCAGGAAGAGACCCAGTACTTC
>TRBV2|-|TRBJ2-2|-|13
CASSHRNTGELFF
TGTGCCAGCAGTCACAGGAACACCGGGGAGCTGTTTTTT
>TRBV27|-|TRBJ2-7|-|15
CASRDTGSLSYEQYF
TGTGCCAGCAGGGACACCGGGTCCCTCTCCTACGAGCAGTACTTC
>TRBV7-2|-|TRBJ2-2|-|16
CASSLAGGSRTGELFF
TGTGCCAGCAGCCTCGCTGGGGGGAGTAGGACCGGGGAGCTGTTTTTT